Sequencing of this T cell receptor beta chain was carried out in a study of CD8 T cells in Susac syndrome (dated by TCRdb to the late 2010s). Broadly, across the study: The study used repertoire sequencing to test whether antigen drove CD8+ T cell activation and differentiation in Susac syndrome. Summary of the overall study and its limitations: The number of individuals in the TCR sequencing and HLA analysis was recognized as being relatively small.

Notes on this clonotype: The antigen this receptor binds is unknown. It has no much larger one-base neighbor in the sample; base qualities were not kept.

From a lookup of the germline V gene, CDR1 and CDR2 are SGHVS and FNYEAQ. The junction shows trimming of 7 bases on V and 2 bases on J, plus 18 bases between the germline ends. Including the terminal cysteine and phenylalanine, the CDR3 comprises 16 residues. Of the read, only the CDR3 DNA is kept; its 48 bases are in frame from base 1. Peripheral blood CD8+ and CD4+ T cells from healthy donors, Susac syndrome patients and multiple sclerosis patients were profiled using high-throughput TCR beta sequencing. The multiple sclerosis controls were treatment-naive patients whose relapsing-remitting disease, either stable or active, fulfilled the revised McDonald criteria. Bulk CD8+ and CD4+ T cells were purified by magnetic negative isolation, whereas CD8+ TEMRA cells were enriched by FACS. Blood was drawn into EDTA tubes, processed within 24 hours, and PBMCs were isolated by density gradient centrifugation. PBMCs intended for TCR sequencing were cryopreserved in liquid nitrogen and were subsequently thawed in a 37 degrees C water bath. The sorted or isolated CD4+, CD8+ and CD8+ TEMRA cells reached a purity of at least 90%.

RNA was extracted using the RNeasy kit, and about 0.5 to 1 microgram was reverse transcribed with random hexamers. TCR beta CDR3 regions were amplified with the immunoSEQ multiplex PCR assay covering 54 Vbeta and 13 Jbeta segments. Bias from PCR amplification was corrected by using a synthetic template baseline for primer optimization and for computational correction. In the authors' own workflow: Only productive sequences were kept, with reads annotated to V, D and J genes according to IMGT and analyzed in immunoSEQ Analyzer. Clonality was computed as one minus Shannon entropy normalized by log2 of the number of productive unique sequences. For each patient and control, public and private clones were evaluated among the 100 most prevalent clones. Clones were defined as Susac-specific when absent from the healthy and MS cohorts, from over a thousand published viral clones and from other ImmuneACCESS disease sequences. TCRdb applied fastp at Q25 and MiXCR to the public reads, then kept only in-frame beta chains. Each entry is one CDR3 protein sequence, shown with its most common DNA and genes. The V and J calls come from TCRdb's annotation, not from the publication. Within this sample are a few hundred thousand distinct CDR3 sequences, with 90% to 95% of them counted one time only. The top ten hold 0.07% to 0.09% of the sample.

The chain was built from TRBV7-6 and TRBJ1-5, with no reliable assignment of the D segment. The TCR sequence derives from a human donor with multiple sclerosis. Sequencing input: CD4+ T cells from PBMCs. The DNA is as follows: TGTGCCAGCACCATAAGTAATTTGTCTGGCAATCAGCCCCAGCATTTT. Protein translation: CASTISNLSGNQPQHF.